The text below deals with one T cell receptor beta chain. How the authors handled the data: It was from reference gene primer amplification that nucleated cell counts were estimated. Assay: immunoSEQ multiplex PCR; the TCRdb copy retains only in-frame clones and omits some. V and J calls plus clone size are reproduced from that table; the DNA served to infer D and trimming. The sample contains about 20,000 clones, about 90% of which appear only once. V lost 1 base to trimming and J lost 8 bases, with 14 bases between them. The CDR3 runs 15 residues. Germline V gene data show CDR1 as MGHRA and CDR2 as YSYEKL. This specimen belongs to a study of blood T cell repertoires in COVID-19. Study-wide background: Acute-phase and convalescent COVID-19 samples originated in the United States, Italy and Spain.

The rearrangement links TRBV4-1 to TRBJ1-4, with a weak D call TRBD1 (5 bases). The receptor was derived from a man between 65 and 85 years old with active COVID-19. The sequencing sample was made of peripheral blood. CDR3 DNA: TGCGCCAGCAGCCAAGCGTCCAGGGTGGGCGAAAAACTGTTTTTT. Protein: CASSQASRVGEKLFF.